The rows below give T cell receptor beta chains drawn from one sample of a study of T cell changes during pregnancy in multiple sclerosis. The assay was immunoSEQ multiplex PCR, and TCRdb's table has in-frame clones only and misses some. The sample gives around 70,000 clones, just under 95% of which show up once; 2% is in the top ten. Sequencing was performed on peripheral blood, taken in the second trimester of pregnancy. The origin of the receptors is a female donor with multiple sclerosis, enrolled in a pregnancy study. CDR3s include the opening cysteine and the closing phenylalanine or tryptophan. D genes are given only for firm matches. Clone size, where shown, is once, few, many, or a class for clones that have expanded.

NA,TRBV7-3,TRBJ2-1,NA,CASSVSANEQFF,TGTGCCAGCAGCGTCAGCGCGAATGAGCAGTTCTTC
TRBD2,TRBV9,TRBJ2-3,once,CASSDKPGLATDTQYF,TGTGCCAGCAGCGACAAACCGGGACTAGCAACAGATACGCAGTATTTT
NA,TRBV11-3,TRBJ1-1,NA,CASGTARGGTEAFF,TGTGCCAGTGGGACCGCGCGAGGGGGCACTGAAGCTTTCTTT
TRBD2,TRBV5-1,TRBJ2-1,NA,CASSPTSGIYNEQFF,TGCGCCAGCAGCCCGACTAGCGGGATTTACAATGAGCAGTTCTTC
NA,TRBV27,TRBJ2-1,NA,CASSSSYSPSEQFF,TGTGCCAGCAGTTCCTCATATTCCCCCAGTGAGCAGTTCTTC
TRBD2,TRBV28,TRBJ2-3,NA,CASSLYTTSGSSTDTQYF,TGTGCCAGCAGTTTATACACGACTAGCGGGAGCAGTACAGATACGCAGTATTTT
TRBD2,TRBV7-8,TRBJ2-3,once,CASSWSGGGGTDTQYF,TGTGCCAGCAGCTGGAGTGGGGGGGGTGGCACAGATACGCAGTATTTT
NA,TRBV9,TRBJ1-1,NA,CASSVGAGDTEAFF,TGTGCCAGCAGCGTAGGGGCGGGGGACACTGAAGCTTTCTTT
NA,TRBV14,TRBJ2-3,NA,CASSQPHRRSTDTQYF,TGTGCCAGCAGCCAGCCTCACAGGAGAAGCACAGATACGCAGTATTTT
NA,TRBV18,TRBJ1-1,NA,CASSNVNAVNTEAFF,TGTGCCAGCTCGAATGTAAACGCGGTGAACACTGAAGCTTTCTTT
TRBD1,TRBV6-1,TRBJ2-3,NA,CASSPGDRVGDTQYF,TGTGCCAGCAGTCCCGGGGACAGGGTGGGAGATACGCAGTATTTT
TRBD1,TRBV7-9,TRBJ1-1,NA,CASRADRGTSTEAFF,TGTGCCAGCAGGGCCGACAGGGGAACATCCACTGAAGCTTTCTTT
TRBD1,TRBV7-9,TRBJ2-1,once,CASSLAGGQDEQFF,TGTGCCAGCAGCTTAGCGGGTGGACAGGATGAGCAGTTCTTC
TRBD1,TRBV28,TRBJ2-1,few,CASSFGGQGTHEQFF,TGTGCCAGCAGTTTTGGGGGACAGGGGACCCATGAGCAGTTCTTC
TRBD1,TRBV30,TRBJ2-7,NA,CAWSVGAGGYEQYF,TGTGCCTGGAGTGTAGGAGCAGGGGGCTACGAGCAGTACTTC
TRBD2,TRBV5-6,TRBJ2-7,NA,CASKTSGLYEQYF,TGTGCCAGCAAGACTAGCGGCCTTTACGAGCAGTACTTC
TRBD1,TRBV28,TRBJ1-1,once,CASSFRGSWNTEAFF,TGTGCCAGCAGTTTCAGGGGGAGTTGGAACACTGAAGCTTTCTTT
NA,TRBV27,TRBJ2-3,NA,CASSSLFVDTQYF,TGTGCCAGCAGTTCCCTTTTCGTGGATACGCAGTATTTT
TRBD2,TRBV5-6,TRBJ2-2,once,CASSSRVAGVTGELFF,TGTGCCAGCAGCTCCCGAGTAGCGGGGGTGACCGGGGAGCTGTTTTTT
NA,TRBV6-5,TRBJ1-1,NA,CASSYSVQGSEAFF,TGTGCCAGCAGTTACTCGGTACAGGGCTCTGAAGCTTTCTTT
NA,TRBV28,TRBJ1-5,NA,CASSSQDNNQPQHF,TGTGCCAGCAGCTCACAGGACAACAATCAGCCCCAGCATTTT
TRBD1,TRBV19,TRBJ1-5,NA,CASSIQGARQPQHF,TGTGCCAGTAGTATCCAGGGGGCACGTCAGCCCCAGCATTTT
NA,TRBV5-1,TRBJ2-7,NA,CASRALATYEQYF,TGCGCCAGCAGAGCGCTAGCGACTTACGAGCAGTACTTC
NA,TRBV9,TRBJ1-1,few,CASSVVGTKNTEAFF,TGTGCCAGCAGCGTAGTGGGCACAAAGAACACTGAAGCTTTCTTT
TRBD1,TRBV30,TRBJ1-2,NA,CAWSAGGGYTF,TGTGCCTGGAGTGCAGGGGGAGGCTACACCTTC
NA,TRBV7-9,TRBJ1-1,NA,CASSPLTEAFF,TGTGCCAGCAGCCCACTGACAGAAGCTTTCTTT
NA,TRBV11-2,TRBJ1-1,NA,CASSPTDLNTEAFF,TGTGCCAGCAGCCCAACAGATTTGAACACTGAAGCTTTCTTT
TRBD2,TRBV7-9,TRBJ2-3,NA,CASSLVLAGVSDTQYF,TGTGCCAGCAGCTTAGTTCTAGCGGGGGTGTCAGATACGCAGTATTTT